This T cell receptor (beta chain) was documented in a study of shared clonotypes between healthy human individuals. This CDR3 has 14 residues. Trimming removed 6 bases at V and 3 bases at J, with 13 bases between. The germline V gene encodes CDR1 MDHEN and CDR2 SYDVKM. Assay used: immunoSEQ multiplex PCR; TCRdb lists only in-frame clones, some missing. The repertoire holds around 550,000 clones, with approximately 95% as singletons. What was sequenced was naive CD4+ T cells sorted from blood. Subset: CD45RA+ positively selected. This TCR came from a woman in her twenties or thirties in good health. This rearrangement joins TRBV28 to TRBJ2-3; D is unclear. The CDR3 loop is CASSPPQGTDTQYF. As DNA, the CDR3 is TGTGCCAGCAGCCCCCCCCAAGGGACAGATACGCAGTATTTT.